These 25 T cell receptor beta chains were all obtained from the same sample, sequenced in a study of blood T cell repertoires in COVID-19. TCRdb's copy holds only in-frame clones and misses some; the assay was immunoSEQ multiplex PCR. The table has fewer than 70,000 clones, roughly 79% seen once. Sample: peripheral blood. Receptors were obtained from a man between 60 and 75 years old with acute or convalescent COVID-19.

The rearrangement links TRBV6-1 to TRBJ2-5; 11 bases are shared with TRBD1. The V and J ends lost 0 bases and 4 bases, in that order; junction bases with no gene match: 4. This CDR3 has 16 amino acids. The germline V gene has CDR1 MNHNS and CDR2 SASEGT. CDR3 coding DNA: TGTGCCAGCAGTGAAGCAGGGACAGGGGGAGTAGAGACCCAGTACTTC. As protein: CASSEAGTGGVETQYF.

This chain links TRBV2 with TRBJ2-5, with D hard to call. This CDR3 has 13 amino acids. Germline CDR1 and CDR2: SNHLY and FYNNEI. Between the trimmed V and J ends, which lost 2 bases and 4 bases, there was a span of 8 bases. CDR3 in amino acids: CASSENSPETQYF. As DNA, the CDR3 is TGTGCCAGCAGTGAAAATAGCCCAGAGACCCAGTACTTC.

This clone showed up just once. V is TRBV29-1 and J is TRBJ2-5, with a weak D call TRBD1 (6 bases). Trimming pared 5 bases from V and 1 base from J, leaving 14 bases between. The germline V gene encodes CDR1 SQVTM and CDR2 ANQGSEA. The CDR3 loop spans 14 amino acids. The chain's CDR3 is CSVPLTGPQETQYF. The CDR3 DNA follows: TGCAGCGTTCCACTGACAGGTCCCCAAGAGACCCAGTACTTC.

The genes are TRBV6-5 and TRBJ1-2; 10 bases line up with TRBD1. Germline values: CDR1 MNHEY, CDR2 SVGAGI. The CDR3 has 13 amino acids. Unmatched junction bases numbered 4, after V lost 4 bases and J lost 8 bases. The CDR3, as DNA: TGTGCCAGCAGTTCAGGGACAGGGGTCGGCTACACCTTC. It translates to CASSSGTGVGYTF.

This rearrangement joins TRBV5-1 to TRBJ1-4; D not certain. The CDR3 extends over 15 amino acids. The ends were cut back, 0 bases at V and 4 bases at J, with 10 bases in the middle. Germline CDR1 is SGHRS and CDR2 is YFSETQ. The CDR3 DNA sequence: TGCGCCAGCAGCTTGGCAGAATCCCTTAATGAAAAACTGTTTTTT. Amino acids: CASSLAESLNEKLFF.

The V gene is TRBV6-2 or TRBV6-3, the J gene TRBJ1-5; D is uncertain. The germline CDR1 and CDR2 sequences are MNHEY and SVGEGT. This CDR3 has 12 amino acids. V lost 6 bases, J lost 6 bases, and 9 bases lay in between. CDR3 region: CASSSPVQPQHF. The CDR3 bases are TGTGCCAGCAGCTCTCCGGTTCAGCCCCAGCATTTT.

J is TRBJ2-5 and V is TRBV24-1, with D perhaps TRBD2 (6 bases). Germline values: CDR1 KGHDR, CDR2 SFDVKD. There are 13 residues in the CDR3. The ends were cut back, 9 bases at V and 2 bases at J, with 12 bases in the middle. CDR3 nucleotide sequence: TGTGCCACCTATGGGGGGACTCAAGAGACCCAGTACTTC. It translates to CATYGGTQETQYF.

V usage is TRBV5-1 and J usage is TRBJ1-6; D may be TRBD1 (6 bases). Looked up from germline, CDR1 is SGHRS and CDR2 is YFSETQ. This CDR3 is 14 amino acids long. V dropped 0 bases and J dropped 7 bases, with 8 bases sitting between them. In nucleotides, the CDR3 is TGCGCCAGCAGCTTGGGACAGGAGAATTCACCCCTCCACTTT. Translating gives CASSLGQENSPLHF.

The DNA of the CDR3 is TGTGCCAGCAGTGGGGACAGGGGGAAGGGGGAACGCTATGGCTACACCTTC. Translating it yields CASSGDRGKGERYGYTF. The chain is built from TRBV2 and TRBJ1-2, with 11 positions matching TRBD1. The CDR3 sequence is 17 residues long. J lost 4 bases, V lost 4 bases, and 11 bases had no gene match. Germline CDR1 and CDR2: SNHLY and FYNNEI.

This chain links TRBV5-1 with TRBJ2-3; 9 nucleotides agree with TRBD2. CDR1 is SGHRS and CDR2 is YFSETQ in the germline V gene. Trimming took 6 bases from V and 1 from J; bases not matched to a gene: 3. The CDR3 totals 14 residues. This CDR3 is CASKASGGTDTQYF. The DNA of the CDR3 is TGCGCCAGCAAAGCTAGCGGGGGCACAGATACGCAGTATTTT.

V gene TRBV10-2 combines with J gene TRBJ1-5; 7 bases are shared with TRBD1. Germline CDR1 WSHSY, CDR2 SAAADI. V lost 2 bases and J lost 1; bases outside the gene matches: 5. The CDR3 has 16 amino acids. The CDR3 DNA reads TGCGCCAGCAGTGAGCGAAGACAGGGCAGCAATCAGCCCCAGCATTTT. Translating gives CASSERRQGSNQPQHF.

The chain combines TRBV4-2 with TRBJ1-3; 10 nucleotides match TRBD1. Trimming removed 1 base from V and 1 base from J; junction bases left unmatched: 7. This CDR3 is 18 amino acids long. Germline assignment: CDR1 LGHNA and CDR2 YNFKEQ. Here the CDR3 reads CASSQATDRGLSGNTIYF. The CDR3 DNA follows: TGTGCCAGCAGCCAAGCAACAGACAGGGGGCTGTCTGGAAACACCATATATTTT.

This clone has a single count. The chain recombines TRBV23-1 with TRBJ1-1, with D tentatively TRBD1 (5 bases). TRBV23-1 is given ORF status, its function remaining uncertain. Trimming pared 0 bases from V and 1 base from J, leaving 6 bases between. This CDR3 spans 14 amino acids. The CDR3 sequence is CASSQSQGNTEAFF. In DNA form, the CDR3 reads TGCGCCAGCAGTCAATCGCAGGGGAACACTGAAGCTTTCTTT.

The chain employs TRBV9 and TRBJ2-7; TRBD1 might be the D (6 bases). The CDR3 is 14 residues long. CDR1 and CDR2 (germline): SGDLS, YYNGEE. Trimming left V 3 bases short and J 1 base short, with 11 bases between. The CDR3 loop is CASSAEQGSYEQYF. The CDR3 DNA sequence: TGTGCCAGCAGCGCGGAACAGGGATCCTACGAGCAGTACTTC.

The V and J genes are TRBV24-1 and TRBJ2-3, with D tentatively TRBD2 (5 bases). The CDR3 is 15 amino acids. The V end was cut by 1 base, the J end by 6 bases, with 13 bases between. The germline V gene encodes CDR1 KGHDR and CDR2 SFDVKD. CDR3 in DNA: TGTGCCACCAGTGATTTAAGACCGACGGGGGATACGCAGTATTTT. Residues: CATSDLRPTGDTQYF.

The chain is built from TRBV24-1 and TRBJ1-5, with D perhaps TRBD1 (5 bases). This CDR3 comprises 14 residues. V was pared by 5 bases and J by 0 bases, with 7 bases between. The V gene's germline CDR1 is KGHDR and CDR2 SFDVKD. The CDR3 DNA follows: TGTGCCACCAGTGGGGGGGGTAGCAATCAGCCCCAGCATTTT. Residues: CATSGGGSNQPQHF.

The CDR3 region has the DNA TGTGCCGGGGGGGCCTTCCCCGGGGAGCTGTTTTTT. Its translation: CAGGAFPGELFF. The rearrangement uses TRBV2 and TRBJ2-2; TRBD2 is a possible D gene (7 bases). The V gene lost 11 bases and the J gene lost 6 bases, with 13 bases spanning the gap. In germline, CDR1 is SNHLY, CDR2 FYNNEI. CDR3 length equals 12 residues.

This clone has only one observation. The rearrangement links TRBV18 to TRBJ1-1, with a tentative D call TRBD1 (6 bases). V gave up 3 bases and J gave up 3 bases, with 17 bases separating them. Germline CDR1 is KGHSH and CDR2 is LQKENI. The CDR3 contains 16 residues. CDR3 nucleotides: TGTGCCAGCTCACCGGGGAGGGGGGAAGCCTACACTGAAGCTTTCTTT. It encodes CASSPGRGEAYTEAFF.

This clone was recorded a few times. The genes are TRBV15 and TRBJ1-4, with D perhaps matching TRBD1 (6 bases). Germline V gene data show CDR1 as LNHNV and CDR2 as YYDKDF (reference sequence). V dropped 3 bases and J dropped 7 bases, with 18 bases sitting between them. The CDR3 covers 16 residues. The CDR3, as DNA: TGTGCCACCAGCAGGGATCACAGGGTTGTAGGTGAAAAACTGTTTTTT. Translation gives CATSRDHRVVGEKLFF.

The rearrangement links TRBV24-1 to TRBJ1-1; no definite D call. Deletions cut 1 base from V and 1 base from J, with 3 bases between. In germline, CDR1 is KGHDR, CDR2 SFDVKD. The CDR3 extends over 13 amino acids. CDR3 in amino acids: CATSDFRNTEAFF. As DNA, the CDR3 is TGTGCCACCAGTGATTTCAGGAACACTGAAGCTTTCTTT.

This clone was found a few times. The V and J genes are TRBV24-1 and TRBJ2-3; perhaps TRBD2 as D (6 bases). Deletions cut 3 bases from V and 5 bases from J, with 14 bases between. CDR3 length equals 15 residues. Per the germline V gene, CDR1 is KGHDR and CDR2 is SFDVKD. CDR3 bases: TGTGCCACCAGTGATCCGGGACTCTCGAAAGATACGCAGTATTTT. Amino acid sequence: CATSDPGLSKDTQYF.

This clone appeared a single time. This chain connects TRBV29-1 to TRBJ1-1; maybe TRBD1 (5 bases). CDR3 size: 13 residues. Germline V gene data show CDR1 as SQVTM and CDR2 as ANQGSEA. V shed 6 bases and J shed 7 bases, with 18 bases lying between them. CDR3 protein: CSVGVVGQGEAFF. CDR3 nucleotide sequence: TGCAGCGTAGGCGTAGTAGGGCAGGGTGAAGCTTTCTTT.

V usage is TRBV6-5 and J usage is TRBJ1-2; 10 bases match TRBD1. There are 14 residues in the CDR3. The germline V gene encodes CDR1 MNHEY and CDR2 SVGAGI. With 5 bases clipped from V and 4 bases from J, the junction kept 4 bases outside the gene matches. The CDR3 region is CASSRDRGGYGYTF. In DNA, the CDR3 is TGTGCCAGCAGTCGGGACAGGGGAGGCTATGGCTACACCTTC.

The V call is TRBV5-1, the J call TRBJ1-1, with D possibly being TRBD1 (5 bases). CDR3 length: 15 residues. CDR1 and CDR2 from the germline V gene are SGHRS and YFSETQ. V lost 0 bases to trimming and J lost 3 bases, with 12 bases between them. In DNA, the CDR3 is TGCGCCAGCAGCTTGGCCGACAGCCTATACACTGAAGCTTTCTTT. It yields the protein CASSLADSLYTEAFF. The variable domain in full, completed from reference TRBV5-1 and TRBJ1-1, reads KAGVTQTPRYLIKTRGQQVTLSCSPISGHRSVSWYQQTPGQGLQFLFEYFSETQRNKGNFPGRFSGRQFSNSRSEMNVSTLELGDSALYLCASSLADSLYTEAFFGQGTRLTVV.

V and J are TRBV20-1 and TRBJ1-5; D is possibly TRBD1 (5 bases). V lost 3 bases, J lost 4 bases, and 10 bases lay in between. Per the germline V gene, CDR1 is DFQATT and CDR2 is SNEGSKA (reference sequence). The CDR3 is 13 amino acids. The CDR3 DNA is TGCAGTGCTAGTCAGGGAGGGAATCAGCCCCAGCATTTT. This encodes CSASQGGNQPQHF.